The source of this T cell receptor (beta chain) is a study of Graves' ophthalmopathy and Graves' hyperthyroidism. General study findings and limits: Blood also harbored most expanded thyroid clonotypes above 0.001 frequency.

Turning to this clonotype: Its antigen is not identified.

Transcripts of RNA were the source for amplifying TCR beta CDR3 regions. First-round RT-PCR with HTBI primers preceded a second-round multiplex PCR. In TCRdb, the multiplex PCR reads were re-called with MiXCR into one record per CDR3 protein. Of some 240,000 distinct CDR3 sequences in the sample, 45% were seen once. The length of the CDR3 is 15 residues. Trimming pared 2 bases from V and 4 bases from J, leaving 14 bases between. Germline V gives CDR1 SGHTA, CDR2 FQGNSA. This clonotype was sampled from an adult man with Graves' ophthalmopathy. The sample consisted of peripheral blood. The V and J genes are TRBV7-2 and TRBJ1-2, with no clear D. The CDR3 DNA reads TGTGCCAGCAGCTTACCAGGATCCGGGAGCTATGGCTACACCTTC. Its translation is CASSLPGSGSYGYTF.